This T cell receptor (beta chain) comes out of a study of T-cell reconstitution after alpha-beta-depleted transplantation in children. Germline V gives CDR1 SQVTM, CDR2 ANQGSEA. The CDR3 is 15 amino acids. Trimming removed 0 bases from V and 8 bases from J; junction bases left unmatched: 9. Preparing the TCRbeta library involved the use of unique molecular identifiers. TCRdb passed the PCR reads through MiXCR, listing each CDR3 protein once. Of 580,000 or so distinct CDR3 sequences in the sample, roughly 24% are singletons; the top ten hold 11% to 15%. Study results and limitations: Recipient T cells and thymic progenitors that survived were the source of the high TCRbeta diversity seen at day 60 in some patients. When one year had passed after transplant, most T-cell counts and diversity came from newly produced T cells. Several hundred expanded graft clones reportedly were the source of alpha-beta T cells about two months after transplant.

This clonotype was observed at least ten times. The antigen is undetermined. The V call is TRBV29-1, the J call TRBJ2-3, with 9 bases matching TRBD1. This TCR was sampled from a boy in the first two years of life who had a stem cell transplant for acute myeloid leukemia, so the T cells may come from the graft donor. This specimen was PBMCs, mostly from graft donor cells, taken 360 days after TCRalphabeta/CD19-depleted stem cell transplant. CDR3 coding DNA: TGCAGCGTTGAAGATCTGTGGGACAGGGACGGTACGCAGTATTTT. Protein: CSVEDLWDRDGTQYF.